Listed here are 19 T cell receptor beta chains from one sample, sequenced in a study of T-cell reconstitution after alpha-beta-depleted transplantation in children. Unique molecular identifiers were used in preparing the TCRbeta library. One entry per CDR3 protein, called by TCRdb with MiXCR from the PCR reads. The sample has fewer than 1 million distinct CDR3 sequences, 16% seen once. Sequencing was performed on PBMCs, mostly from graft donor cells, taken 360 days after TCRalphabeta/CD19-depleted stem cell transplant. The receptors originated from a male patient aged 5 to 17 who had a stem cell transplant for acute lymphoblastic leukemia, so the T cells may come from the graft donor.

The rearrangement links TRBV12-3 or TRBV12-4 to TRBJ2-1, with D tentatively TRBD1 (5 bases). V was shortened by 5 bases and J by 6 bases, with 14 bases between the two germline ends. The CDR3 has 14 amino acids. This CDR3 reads CASSPLRRGNEQFF. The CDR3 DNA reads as TGTGCCAGCAGTCCCCTGAGAAGGGGCAATGAGCAGTTCTTC.

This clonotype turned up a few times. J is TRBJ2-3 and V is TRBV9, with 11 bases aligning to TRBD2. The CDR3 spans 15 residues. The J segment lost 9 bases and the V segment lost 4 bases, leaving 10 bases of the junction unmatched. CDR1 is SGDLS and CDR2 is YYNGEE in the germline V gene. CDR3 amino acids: CASSPRLAGRATQYF. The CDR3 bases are TGTGCCAGCAGCCCACGACTAGCGGGAAGGGCGACGCAGTATTTT.

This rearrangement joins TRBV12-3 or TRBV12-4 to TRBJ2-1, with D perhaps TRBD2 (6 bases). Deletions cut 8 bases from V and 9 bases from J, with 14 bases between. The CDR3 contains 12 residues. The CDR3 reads CASFPLAGEQFF. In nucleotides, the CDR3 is TGTGCCAGCTTTCCACTAGCCGGTGAGCAGTTCTTC.

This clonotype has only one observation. The CDR3 DNA reads TGTGCCAGCACCATCGCAGGGGCCAGCAATCAGCCCCAGCATTTT. Translated, it gives CASTIAGASNQPQHF. The gene calls are TRBV6-1 and TRBJ1-5; possible D gene TRBD1, 6 bases. Between the trimmed V and J ends, which lost 7 bases and 1 base, there was a span of 14 bases. This CDR3 is 15 amino acids long. The V gene's germline CDR1 is MNHNS and CDR2 SASEGT.

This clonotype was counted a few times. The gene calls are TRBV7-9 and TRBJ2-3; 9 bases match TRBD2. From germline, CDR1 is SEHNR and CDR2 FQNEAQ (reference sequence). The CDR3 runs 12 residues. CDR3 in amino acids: CGQTSGTDTQYF. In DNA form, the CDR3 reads TGTGGGCAGACTAGCGGAACAGATACGCAGTATTTT.

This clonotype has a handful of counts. The CDR3 loop reads CATSWTGGLGELFF. As DNA, the CDR3 is TGTGCCACCAGTTGGACAGGGGGCCTCGGGGAGCTGTTTTTT. V and J are TRBV24-1 and TRBJ2-2, with TRBD1 identical over 11 bases. In germline, CDR1 is KGHDR, CDR2 SFDVKD. The trim removed 6 bases at V and 7 bases at J, leaving 3 bases unmatched. CDR3 length: 14 residues.

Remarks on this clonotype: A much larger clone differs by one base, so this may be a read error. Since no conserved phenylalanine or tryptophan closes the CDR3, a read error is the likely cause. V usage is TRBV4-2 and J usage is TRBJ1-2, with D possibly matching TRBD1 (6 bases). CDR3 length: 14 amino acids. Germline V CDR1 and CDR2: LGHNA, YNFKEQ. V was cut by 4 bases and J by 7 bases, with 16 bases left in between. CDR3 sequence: CASSRLTQGPGYTI. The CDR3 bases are TGTGCCAGCAGCCGTTTAACGCAGGGGCCTGGCTACACCATC.

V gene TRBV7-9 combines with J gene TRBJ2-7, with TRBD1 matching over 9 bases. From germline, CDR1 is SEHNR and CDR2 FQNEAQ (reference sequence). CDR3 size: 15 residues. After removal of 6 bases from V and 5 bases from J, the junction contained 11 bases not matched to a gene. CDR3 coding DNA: TGTGCCAGCAGTCATACAGGGGGCACTAAGGACGAGCAGTACTTC. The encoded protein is CASSHTGGTKDEQYF.

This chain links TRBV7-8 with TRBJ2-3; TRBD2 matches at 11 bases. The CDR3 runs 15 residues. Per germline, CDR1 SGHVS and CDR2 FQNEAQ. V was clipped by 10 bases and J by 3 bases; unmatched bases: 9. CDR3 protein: CAISSRLAGTDTQYF. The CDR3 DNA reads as TGTGCCATTTCCTCCCGACTAGCGGGAACAGATACGCAGTATTTT.

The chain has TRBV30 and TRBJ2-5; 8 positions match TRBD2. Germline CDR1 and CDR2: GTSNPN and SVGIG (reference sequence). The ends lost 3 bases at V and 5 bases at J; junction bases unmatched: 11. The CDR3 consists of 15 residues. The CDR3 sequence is CAWSALGGGRETQYF. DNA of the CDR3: TGTGCCTGGAGCGCCCTCGGGGGGGGCAGGGAGACCCAGTACTTC.

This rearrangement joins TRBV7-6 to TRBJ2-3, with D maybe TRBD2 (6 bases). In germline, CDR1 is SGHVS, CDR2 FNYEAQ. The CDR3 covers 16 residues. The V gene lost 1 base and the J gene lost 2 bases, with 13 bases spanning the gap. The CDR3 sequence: CASSLGGGTSTDTQYF. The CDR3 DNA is TGTGCCAGCAGCTTAGGGGGCGGGACCTCCACAGATACGCAGTATTTT.

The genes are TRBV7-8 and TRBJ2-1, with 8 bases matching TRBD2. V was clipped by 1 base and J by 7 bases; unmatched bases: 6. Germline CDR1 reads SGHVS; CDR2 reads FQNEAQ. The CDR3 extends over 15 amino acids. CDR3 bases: TGTGCCAGCAGCTTAGAACTAGCGGCTCTAAATGAGCAGTTCTTC. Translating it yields CASSLELAALNEQFF.

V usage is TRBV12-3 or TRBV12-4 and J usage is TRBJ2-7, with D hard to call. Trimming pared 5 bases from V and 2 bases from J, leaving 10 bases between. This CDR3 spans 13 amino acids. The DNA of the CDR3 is TGTGCCAGCAGTAAGGGCCGGCCCTACGAGCAGTACTTC. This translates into CASSKGRPYEQYF.

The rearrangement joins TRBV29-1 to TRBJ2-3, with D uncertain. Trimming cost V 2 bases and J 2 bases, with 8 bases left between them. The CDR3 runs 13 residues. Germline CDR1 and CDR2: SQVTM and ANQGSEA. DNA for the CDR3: TGCAGCGTTGAACCGGAGCCCACAGATACGCAGTATTTT. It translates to CSVEPEPTDTQYF.

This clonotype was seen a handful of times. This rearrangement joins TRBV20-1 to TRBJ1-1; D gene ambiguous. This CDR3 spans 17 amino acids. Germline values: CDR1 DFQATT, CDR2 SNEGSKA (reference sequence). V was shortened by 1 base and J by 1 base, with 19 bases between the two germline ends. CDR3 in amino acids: CSARAWTSPSSNTEAFF. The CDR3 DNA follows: TGCAGTGCTAGAGCCTGGACGTCCCCGTCCTCGAACACTGAAGCTTTCTTT.

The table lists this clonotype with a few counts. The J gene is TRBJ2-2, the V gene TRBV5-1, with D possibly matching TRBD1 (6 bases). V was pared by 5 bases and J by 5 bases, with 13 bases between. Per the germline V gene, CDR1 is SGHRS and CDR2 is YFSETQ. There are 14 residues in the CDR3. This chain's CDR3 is CASRDQGNTGELFF. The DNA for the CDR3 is TGCGCCAGCAGGGACCAGGGGAATACCGGGGAGCTGTTTTTT.

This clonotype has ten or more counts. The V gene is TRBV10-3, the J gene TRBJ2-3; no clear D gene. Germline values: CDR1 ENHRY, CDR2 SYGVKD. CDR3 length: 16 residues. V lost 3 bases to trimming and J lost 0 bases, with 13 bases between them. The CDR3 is CAISDPFEASTDTQYF. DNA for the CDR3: TGTGCCATCAGTGACCCGTTTGAAGCTAGCACAGATACGCAGTATTTT.

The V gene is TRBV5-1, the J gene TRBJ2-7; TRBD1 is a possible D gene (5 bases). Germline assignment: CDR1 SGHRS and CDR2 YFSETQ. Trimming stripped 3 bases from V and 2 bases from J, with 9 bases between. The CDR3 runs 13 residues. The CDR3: CASSWRQTYEQYF. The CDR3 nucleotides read TGCGCCAGCAGCTGGAGACAGACCTACGAGCAGTACTTC.

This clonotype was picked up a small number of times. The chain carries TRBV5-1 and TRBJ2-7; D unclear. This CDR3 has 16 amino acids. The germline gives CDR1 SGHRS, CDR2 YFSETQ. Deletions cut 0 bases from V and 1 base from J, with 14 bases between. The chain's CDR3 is CASSLAGQGYSYEQYF. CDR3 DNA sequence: TGCGCCAGCAGCTTGGCTGGGCAAGGATATTCCTACGAGCAGTACTTC.